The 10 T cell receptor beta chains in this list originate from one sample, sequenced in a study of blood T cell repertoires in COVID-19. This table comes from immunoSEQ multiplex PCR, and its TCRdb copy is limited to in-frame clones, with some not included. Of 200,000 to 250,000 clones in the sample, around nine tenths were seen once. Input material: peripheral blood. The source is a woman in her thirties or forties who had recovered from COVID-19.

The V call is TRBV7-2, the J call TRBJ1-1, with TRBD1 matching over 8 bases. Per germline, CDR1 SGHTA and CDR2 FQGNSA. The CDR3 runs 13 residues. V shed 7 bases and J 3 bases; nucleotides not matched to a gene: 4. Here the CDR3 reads CASMRQGYTEAFF. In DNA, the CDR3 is TGTGCCAGCATGCGACAGGGGTACACTGAAGCTTTCTTT.

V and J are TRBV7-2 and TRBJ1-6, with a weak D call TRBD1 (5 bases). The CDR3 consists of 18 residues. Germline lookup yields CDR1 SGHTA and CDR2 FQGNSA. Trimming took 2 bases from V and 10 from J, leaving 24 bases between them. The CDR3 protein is CASSLYLPEGLPGSPLHF. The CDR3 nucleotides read TGTGCCAGCAGCTTATATCTTCCCGAGGGACTTCCTGGATCACCCCTCCACTTT.

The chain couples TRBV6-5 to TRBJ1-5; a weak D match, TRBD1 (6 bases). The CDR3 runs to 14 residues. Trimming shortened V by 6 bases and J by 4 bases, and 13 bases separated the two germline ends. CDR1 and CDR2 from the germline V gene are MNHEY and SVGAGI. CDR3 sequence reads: CASSLDRGNQPQHF. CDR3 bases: TGTGCCAGCAGCCTGGACAGAGGTAATCAGCCCCAGCATTTT.

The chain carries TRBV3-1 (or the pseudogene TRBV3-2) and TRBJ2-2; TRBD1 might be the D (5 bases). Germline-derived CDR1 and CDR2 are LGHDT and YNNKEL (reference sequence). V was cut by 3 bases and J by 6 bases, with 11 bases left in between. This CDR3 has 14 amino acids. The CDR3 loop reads CASSHGRVAGELFF. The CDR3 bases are TGTGCCAGCAGCCATGGCAGGGTTGCCGGGGAGCTGTTTTTT.

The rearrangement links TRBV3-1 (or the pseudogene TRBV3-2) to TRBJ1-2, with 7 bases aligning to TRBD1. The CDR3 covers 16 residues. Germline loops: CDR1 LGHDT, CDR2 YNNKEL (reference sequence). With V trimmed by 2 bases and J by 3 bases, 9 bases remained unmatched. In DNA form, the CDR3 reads TGTGCCAGCAGCCAAAAGGCGACAGGGACTTACTATGGCTACACCTTC. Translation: CASSQKATGTYYGYTF.

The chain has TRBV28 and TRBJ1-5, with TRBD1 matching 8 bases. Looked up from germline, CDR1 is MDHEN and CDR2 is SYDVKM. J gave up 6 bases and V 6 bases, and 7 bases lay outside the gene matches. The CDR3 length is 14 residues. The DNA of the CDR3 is TGTGCCAGCAGCCCGACAGGGGATGGTCAGCCCCAGCATTTT. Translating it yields CASSPTGDGQPQHF.

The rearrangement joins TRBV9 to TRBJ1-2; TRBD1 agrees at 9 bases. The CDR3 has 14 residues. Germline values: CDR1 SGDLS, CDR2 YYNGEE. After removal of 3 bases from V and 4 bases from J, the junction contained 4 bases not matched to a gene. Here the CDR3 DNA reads TGTGCCAGCAGCGCGGACAGGGGAGTCTATGGCTACACCTTC. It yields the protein CASSADRGVYGYTF.

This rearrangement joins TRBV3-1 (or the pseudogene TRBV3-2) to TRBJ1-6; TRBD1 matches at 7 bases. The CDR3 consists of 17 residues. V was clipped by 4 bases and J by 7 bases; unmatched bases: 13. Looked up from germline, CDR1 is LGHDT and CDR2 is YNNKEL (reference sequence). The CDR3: CASSPSRDSRPNSPLHF. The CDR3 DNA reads TGTGCCAGCAGCCCTTCCCGGGACAGTAGGCCAAATTCACCCCTCCACTTT.

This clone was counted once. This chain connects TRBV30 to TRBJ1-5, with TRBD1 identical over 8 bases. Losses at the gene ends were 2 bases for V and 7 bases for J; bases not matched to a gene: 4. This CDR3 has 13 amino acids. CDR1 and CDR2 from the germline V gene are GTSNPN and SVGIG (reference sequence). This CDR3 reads CAWSHQGAQPQHF. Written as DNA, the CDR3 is TGTGCCTGGAGTCACCAGGGGGCGCAGCCCCAGCATTTT.

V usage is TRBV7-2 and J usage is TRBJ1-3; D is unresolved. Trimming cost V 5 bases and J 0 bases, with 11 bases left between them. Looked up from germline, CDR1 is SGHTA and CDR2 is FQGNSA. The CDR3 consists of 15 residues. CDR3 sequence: CASSAPLSSGNTIYF. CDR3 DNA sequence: TGTGCCAGCAGCGCGCCATTATCCTCTGGAAACACCATATATTTT.